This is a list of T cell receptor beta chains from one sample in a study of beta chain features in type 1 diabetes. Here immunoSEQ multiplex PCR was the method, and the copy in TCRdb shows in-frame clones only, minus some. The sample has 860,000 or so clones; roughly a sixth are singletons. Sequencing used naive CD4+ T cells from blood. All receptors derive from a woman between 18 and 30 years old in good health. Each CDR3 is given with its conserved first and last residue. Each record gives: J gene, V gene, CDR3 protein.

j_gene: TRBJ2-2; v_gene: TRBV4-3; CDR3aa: CASSQAPHRANTGELFF
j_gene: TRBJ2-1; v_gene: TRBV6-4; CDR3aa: CASSVTHYNEQFF
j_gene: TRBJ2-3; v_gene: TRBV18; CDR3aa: CASSPSRHPSTDTQYF
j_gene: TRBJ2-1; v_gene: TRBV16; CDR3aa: CASSPSYNEQFF
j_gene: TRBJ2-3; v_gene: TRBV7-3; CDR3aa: CASSLSRDNTDTQYF
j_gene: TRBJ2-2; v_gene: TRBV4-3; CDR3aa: CASSQDPQGFRTGELFF
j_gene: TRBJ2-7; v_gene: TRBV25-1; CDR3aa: CASSPGTLSYEQYF
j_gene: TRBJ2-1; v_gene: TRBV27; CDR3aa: CASSLPSVAGRYEQFF
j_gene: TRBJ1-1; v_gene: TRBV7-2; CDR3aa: CASSLLGVSMAEAFF
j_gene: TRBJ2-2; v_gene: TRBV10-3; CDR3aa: CAISRVGRTGELFF
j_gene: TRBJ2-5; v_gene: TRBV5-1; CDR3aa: CASSPGPGGGASETQYF
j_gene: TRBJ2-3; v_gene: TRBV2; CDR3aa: CASSAKAADTQYF
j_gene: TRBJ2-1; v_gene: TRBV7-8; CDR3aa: CASSLFPGLAMNEQFF
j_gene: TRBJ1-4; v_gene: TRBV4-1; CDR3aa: CASSPPGRGRDEKLFF
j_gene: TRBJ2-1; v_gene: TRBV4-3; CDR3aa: CASSQVPGGLNEQFF
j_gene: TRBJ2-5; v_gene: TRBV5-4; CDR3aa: CASSSARARTQYF
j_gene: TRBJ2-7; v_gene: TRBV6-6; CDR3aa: CASQEQGIWEQYF
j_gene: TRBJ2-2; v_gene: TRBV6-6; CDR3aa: CASNRLRNTGELFF
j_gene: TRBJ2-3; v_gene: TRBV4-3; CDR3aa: CASSQRLVRTDTQYF
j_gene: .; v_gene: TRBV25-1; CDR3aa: CASVGDTSYEQYF
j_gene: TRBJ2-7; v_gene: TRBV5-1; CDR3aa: CASSTGTADYEQYF
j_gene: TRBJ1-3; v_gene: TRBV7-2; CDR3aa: CASRTDSGNTIYF
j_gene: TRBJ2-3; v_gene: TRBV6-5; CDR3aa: CASSYSLDADTQYF
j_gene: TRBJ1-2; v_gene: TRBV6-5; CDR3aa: CASSRRHRSYGYTF
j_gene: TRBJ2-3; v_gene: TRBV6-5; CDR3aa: CASSNRVTDTQYF
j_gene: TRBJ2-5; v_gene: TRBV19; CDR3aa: CASSDLSGKLGETQYF
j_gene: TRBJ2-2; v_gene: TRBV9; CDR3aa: CASSAQGTGELFF
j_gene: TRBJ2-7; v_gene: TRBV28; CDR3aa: CASGYRGGVDF
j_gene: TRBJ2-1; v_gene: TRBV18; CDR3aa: CASSTIPARQGFYNEQFF